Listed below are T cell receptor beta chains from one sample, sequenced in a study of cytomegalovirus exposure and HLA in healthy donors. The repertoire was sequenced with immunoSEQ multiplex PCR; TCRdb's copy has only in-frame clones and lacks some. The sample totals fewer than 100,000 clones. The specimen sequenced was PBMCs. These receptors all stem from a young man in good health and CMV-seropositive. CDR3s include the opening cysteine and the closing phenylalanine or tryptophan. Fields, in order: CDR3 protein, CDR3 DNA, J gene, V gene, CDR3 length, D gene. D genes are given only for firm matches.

cdr3_aa: CASSMSPQRLYYNEQFF; cdr3_nt: TGTGCCAGTAGTATGTCTCCCCAGCGCCTCTACTACAATGAGCAGTTCTTC; j_call: TRBJ2-1; v_call: TRBV19; cdr3_length: 17; d_call: NA
cdr3_aa: CSVLLAGQLLF; cdr3_nt: TGCAGCGTGTTACTAGCGGGCCAATTACTCTTC; j_call: TRBJ2-1; v_call: TRBV29-1; cdr3_length: 11; d_call: TRBD2
cdr3_aa: CSVEDAPGWRAEAFF; cdr3_nt: TGCAGCGTTGAAGATGCCCCGGGCTGGAGGGCTGAAGCTTTCTTT; j_call: TRBJ1-1; v_call: TRBV29-1; cdr3_length: 15; d_call: NA
cdr3_aa: CASSLGRAPYEQYF; cdr3_nt: TGCGCCAGCAGCTTGGGCAGGGCCCCCTACGAGCAGTACTTC; j_call: TRBJ2-7; v_call: TRBV5-1; cdr3_length: 14; d_call: NA
cdr3_aa: CASSRKQNTEAFF; cdr3_nt: TGTGCCAGCAGCCGAAAACAGAACACTGAAGCTTTCTTT; j_call: TRBJ1-1; v_call: TRBV5-4; cdr3_length: 13; d_call: NA
cdr3_aa: CASSGQGSGANVLTF; cdr3_nt: TGTGCCAGCAGTGGACAGGGCTCTGGGGCCAACGTCCTGACTTTC; j_call: TRBJ2-6; v_call: TRBV6-1; cdr3_length: 15; d_call: TRBD1
cdr3_aa: CASSSREQGRNSPLHF; cdr3_nt: TGTGCCAGCAGCTCTAGGGAACAGGGACGTAATTCACCCCTCCACTTT; j_call: TRBJ1-6; v_call: TRBV13; cdr3_length: 16; d_call: NA
cdr3_aa: CSVPHYRGKRDYGYTF; cdr3_nt: TGCAGCGTCCCCCATTACAGGGGTAAGAGGGACTATGGCTACACCTTC; j_call: TRBJ1-2; v_call: TRBV29-1; cdr3_length: 16; d_call: TRBD1
cdr3_aa: CALQDPPYNEQFF; cdr3_nt: TGTGCCTTACAGGACCCCCCCTACAATGAGCAGTTCTTC; j_call: TRBJ2-1; v_call: TRBV5-4; cdr3_length: 13; d_call: NA
cdr3_aa: CASSLGRGPLHF; cdr3_nt: TGTGCCAGCAGCTTGGGACGGGGACCCCTCCACTTT; j_call: TRBJ1-6; v_call: TRBV5-6; cdr3_length: 12; d_call: NA
cdr3_aa: CSVGKASGRSYEQYF; cdr3_nt: TGCAGCGTTGGGAAGGCTAGCGGGAGATCTTACGAGCAGTACTTC; j_call: TRBJ2-7; v_call: TRBV29-1; cdr3_length: 15; d_call: TRBD2
cdr3_aa: CASTSGQGASNQPQHF; cdr3_nt: TGTGCCAGTACCTCGGGACAGGGGGCCAGCAATCAGCCCCAGCATTTT; j_call: TRBJ1-5; v_call: TRBV19; cdr3_length: 16; d_call: TRBD1
cdr3_aa: CASSSVLSPYEQYF; cdr3_nt: TGCGCCAGCAGCTCCGTTCTTTCCCCCTACGAGCAGTACTTC; j_call: TRBJ2-7; v_call: TRBV5-1; cdr3_length: 14; d_call: NA
cdr3_aa: CAWTRQGNGEQYF; cdr3_nt: TGTGCCTGGACCCGACAGGGGAACGGCGAGCAGTACTTC; j_call: TRBJ2-7; v_call: TRBV30; cdr3_length: 13; d_call: TRBD1
cdr3_aa: CASSLSSIPSYEQYF; cdr3_nt: TGCGCCAGCAGCTTGTCATCAATCCCCTCCTACGAGCAGTACTTC; j_call: TRBJ2-7; v_call: TRBV5-1; cdr3_length: 15; d_call: NA
cdr3_aa: CASSLPRSGGQAVGTQYF; cdr3_nt: TGTGCCAGCAGCTTACCCCGATCGGGGGGGCAAGCTGTTGGTACGCAGTATTTT; j_call: TRBJ2-3; v_call: TRBV7-9; cdr3_length: 18; d_call: TRBD2
cdr3_aa: CASSQRLAENYNEQFF; cdr3_nt: TGCGCCAGCAGCCAGCGCCTAGCGGAAAACTACAATGAGCAGTTCTTC; j_call: TRBJ2-1; v_call: TRBV4-1; cdr3_length: 16; d_call: TRBD2
cdr3_aa: CASSHLVAGYEQYF; cdr3_nt: TGTGCCAGCAGCCACCTTGTGGCAGGCTACGAGCAGTACTTC; j_call: TRBJ2-7; v_call: TRBV4-2; cdr3_length: 14; d_call: NA
cdr3_aa: CASSEGTSDGSYEQYF; cdr3_nt: TGTGCCAGCAGTGAAGGGACTAGCGATGGGTCCTACGAGCAGTACTTC; j_call: TRBJ2-7; v_call: TRBV6-1; cdr3_length: 16; d_call: TRBD2
cdr3_aa: CASSDAGAHNTQYF; cdr3_nt: TGTGCCAGCAGTGACGCGGGAGCACATAATACGCAGTATTTT; j_call: TRBJ2-3; v_call: TRBV6-4; cdr3_length: 14; d_call: TRBD2
cdr3_aa: CASSSSTTGRNIQYF; cdr3_nt: TGTGCCAGCAGTTCCTCCACGACAGGGAGGAACATTCAGTACTTC; j_call: TRBJ2-4; v_call: TRBV28; cdr3_length: 15; d_call: NA
cdr3_aa: CASSTQGQGAGSPLHF; cdr3_nt: TGCGCCAGCAGCACCCAGGGACAGGGGGCCGGATCACCCCTCCACTTT; j_call: TRBJ1-6; v_call: TRBV5-1; cdr3_length: 16; d_call: TRBD1
cdr3_aa: CASSLSGSTNTEAFF; cdr3_nt: TGCGCCAGCAGCTTATCGGGGAGCACAAACACTGAAGCTTTCTTT; j_call: TRBJ1-1; v_call: TRBV5-1; cdr3_length: 15; d_call: NA
cdr3_aa: CASSPRGGEAFF; cdr3_nt: TGTGCCAGCAGTCCCAGGGGTGGTGAAGCTTTCTTT; j_call: TRBJ1-1; v_call: TRBV6-5; cdr3_length: 12; d_call: NA
cdr3_aa: CASSLAEGTHQETQYF; cdr3_nt: TGCGCCAGCAGCTTGGCCGAAGGGACACACCAAGAGACCCAGTACTTC; j_call: TRBJ2-5; v_call: TRBV5-1; cdr3_length: 16; d_call: NA
cdr3_aa: CAWSPGEKTQYF; cdr3_nt: TGTGCCTGGAGCCCAGGGGAGAAGACCCAGTACTTC; j_call: TRBJ2-5; v_call: TRBV30; cdr3_length: 12; d_call: NA
cdr3_aa: CASSPGLAGGPDIQYF; cdr3_nt: TGCGCCAGCAGCCCGGGACTAGCGGGAGGGCCAGACATTCAGTACTTC; j_call: TRBJ2-4; v_call: TRBV5-1; cdr3_length: 16; d_call: TRBD2
cdr3_aa: CASLGPDSNYGYTF; cdr3_nt: TGTGCCAGCTTGGGGCCTGATAGCAACTATGGCTACACCTTC; j_call: TRBJ1-2; v_call: TRBV11-2; cdr3_length: 14; d_call: NA
cdr3_aa: CASSGPKMGQFRSNQPQHF; cdr3_nt: TGTGCCAGCAGCGGACCAAAGATGGGACAATTCAGGAGCAATCAGCCCCAGCATTTT; j_call: TRBJ1-5; v_call: TRBV28; cdr3_length: 19; d_call: NA
cdr3_aa: CASSADNGYYEQYF; cdr3_nt: TGTGCCAGTAGTGCGGACAACGGGTACTACGAGCAGTACTTC; j_call: TRBJ2-7; v_call: TRBV19; cdr3_length: 14; d_call: NA
cdr3_aa: CASTPQVPNTEAFF; cdr3_nt: TGTGCCAGTACCCCTCAGGTCCCGAACACTGAAGCTTTCTTT; j_call: TRBJ1-1; v_call: TRBV19; cdr3_length: 14; d_call: NA
cdr3_aa: CASSEELGQGYGYTF; cdr3_nt: TGTGCCAGCAGTGAAGAACTAGGACAGGGATATGGCTACACCTTC; j_call: TRBJ1-2; v_call: TRBV6-4; cdr3_length: 15; d_call: TRBD1
cdr3_aa: CASSPSGFSAFF; cdr3_nt: TGTGCCAGCAGCCCCTCGGGGTTCAGTGCTTTCTTT; j_call: TRBJ1-1; v_call: TRBV7-9; cdr3_length: 12; d_call: NA
cdr3_aa: CAAVTTYSNQPQHF; cdr3_nt: TGTGCCGCAGTCACGACTTATAGCAATCAGCCCCAGCATTTT; j_call: TRBJ1-5; v_call: TRBV6-4; cdr3_length: 14; d_call: NA
cdr3_aa: CSVGFGDQPQHF; cdr3_nt: TGCAGCGTTGGGTTCGGAGATCAGCCCCAGCATTTT; j_call: TRBJ1-5; v_call: TRBV29-1; cdr3_length: 12; d_call: NA
cdr3_aa: CAISDPGQGIHEQYF; cdr3_nt: TGTGCCATCAGTGACCCCGGACAGGGGATCCACGAGCAGTACTTC; j_call: TRBJ2-7; v_call: TRBV10-3; cdr3_length: 15; d_call: TRBD1
cdr3_aa: CASSEASGDGGDTQYF; cdr3_nt: TGTGCCAGCAGTGAAGCTAGCGGGGATGGGGGAGATACGCAGTATTTT; j_call: TRBJ2-3; v_call: TRBV6-1; cdr3_length: 16; d_call: TRBD2
cdr3_aa: CASIPGSRAYYSGNTIYF; cdr3_nt: TGTGCCAGTATCCCCGGATCGAGGGCTTACTACTCTGGAAACACCATATATTTT; j_call: TRBJ1-3; v_call: TRBV19; cdr3_length: 18; d_call: NA
cdr3_aa: CASSPQATYSYEQYF; cdr3_nt: TGTGCCAGCAGCCCTCAAGCGACTTACTCCTACGAGCAGTACTTC; j_call: TRBJ2-7; v_call: TRBV11-2; cdr3_length: 15; d_call: NA
cdr3_aa: CASSLETGAHQRQYF; cdr3_nt: TGTGCCAGCAGCTTAGAGACAGGGGCTCACCAAAGACAGTACTTC; j_call: TRBJ2-7; v_call: TRBV7-8; cdr3_length: 15; d_call: TRBD1
cdr3_aa: CASTPTGGRGYTF; cdr3_nt: TGTGCCAGCACACCGACAGGGGGACGCGGCTACACCTTC; j_call: TRBJ1-2; v_call: TRBV6-1; cdr3_length: 13; d_call: TRBD1
cdr3_aa: CASSVELGGTEAFF; cdr3_nt: TGTGCCAGCAGCGTAGAACTGGGAGGGACTGAAGCTTTCTTT; j_call: TRBJ1-1; v_call: TRBV9; cdr3_length: 14; d_call: NA
cdr3_aa: CASTDPSGSYEQYF; cdr3_nt: TGCGCCAGCACCGACCCTAGCGGGAGTTACGAGCAGTACTTC; j_call: TRBJ2-7; v_call: TRBV5-1; cdr3_length: 14; d_call: TRBD2
cdr3_aa: CASSLAIPQLAEQYF; cdr3_nt: TGTGCCAGCAGCTTAGCGATCCCACAGCTAGCGGAGCAGTACTTC; j_call: TRBJ2-7; v_call: TRBV11-1; cdr3_length: 15; d_call: NA
cdr3_aa: CASSVGGGSGANVLTF; cdr3_nt: TGTGCCAGCAGCGTAGGGGGCGGATCTGGGGCCAACGTCCTGACTTTC; j_call: TRBJ2-6; v_call: TRBV9; cdr3_length: 16; d_call: NA
cdr3_aa: CASSYPLPKETQYF; cdr3_nt: TGTGCCAGCAGCTACCCGCTACCCAAAGAGACCCAGTACTTC; j_call: TRBJ2-5; v_call: TRBV7-8; cdr3_length: 14; d_call: NA
cdr3_aa: CASSGQGRDTIYF; cdr3_nt: TGTGCCAGCAGCGGACAGGGTCGAGACACCATATATTTT; j_call: TRBJ1-3; v_call: TRBV6-1; cdr3_length: 13; d_call: TRBD1
cdr3_aa: CASSVAMTGGIGELFF; cdr3_nt: TGTGCCAGCAGCGTAGCTATGACAGGGGGCATCGGGGAGCTGTTTTTT; j_call: TRBJ2-2; v_call: TRBV9; cdr3_length: 16; d_call: TRBD1
cdr3_aa: CASTTGILGETQYF; cdr3_nt: TGTGCCAGCACCACAGGGATTCTTGGGGAGACCCAGTACTTC; j_call: TRBJ2-5; v_call: TRBV6-1; cdr3_length: 14; d_call: NA